A single sample gave rise to the 20 T cell receptor beta chains below, sequenced in a study of follicular helper T cells after annual influenza vaccination. As for time point: 2014-2015 season, pre-vaccination. Method: immunoSEQ multiplex PCR; TCRdb's copy keeps in-frame clones and lacks some. The profile shows 28,000 or so clones, 80% to 90% of them singletons. Sequenced here: CXCR5+ CD38- circulating T follicular helper cells from blood, sampled on the day of influenza vaccination. Subset in this sample: circulating Tfh, non-naive CD4+CXCR5+PD-1+ (ICOS+CD38+ or ICOS-CD38-). These TCRs come from an adult who received the influenza vaccine.

V is TRBV5-4 and J is TRBJ2-7, with D possibly TRBD2 on 5 matching bases. Trimming removed 2 bases from V and 2 bases from J, with 8 bases in between. The CDR3 contains 13 residues. Germline CDR1 reads SGHNT; CDR2 reads YYREEE (reference sequence). The CDR3 reads CASSFSGTYEQYF. In DNA, the CDR3 is TGTGCCAGCAGCTTCTCCGGGACCTACGAGCAGTACTTC.

As regards this clone: Other DNA variants within this sample encode the same CDR3. J is TRBJ2-5 and V is TRBV6-5, with D hard to call. The CDR3 loop spans 14 amino acids. The germline V gene encodes CDR1 MNHEY and CDR2 SVGAGI. The V end lost 0 bases, the J end lost 2 bases, and 7 bases lay between the germline ends. The CDR3 nucleotides read TGTGCCAGCAGTTACTCGCAGATTCAAGAGACCCAGTACTTC. It specifies CASSYSQIQETQYF.

The V call is TRBV19, the J call TRBJ1-5; tentative D call: TRBD1 (6 bases). This CDR3 contains 16 residues. The V end was cut by 7 bases, the J end by 1 base, with 17 bases between. Germline V lookup: CDR1 LNHDA, CDR2 SQIVND (reference sequence). The CDR3 DNA follows: TGTGCCAGTACCCCCGCCCCCGACAGGAGCAATCAGCCCCAGCATTTT. Its translation: CASTPAPDRSNQPQHF.

The chain couples TRBV7-9 to TRBJ2-7; 7 nucleotides line up with TRBD2. This CDR3 comprises 14 residues. Germline CDR1 is SEHNR and CDR2 is FQNEAQ (reference sequence). V dropped 3 bases and J dropped 4; count of bases not matched to a gene: 6. This CDR3 reads CASSLGGSRYEQYF. The CDR3 DNA sequence: TGTGCCAGCAGCTTGGGCGGGAGTCGATACGAGCAGTACTTC.

The chain joins TRBV7-2 to TRBJ2-7; D unresolved. This CDR3 is 14 amino acids long. Germline V lookup: CDR1 SGHTA, CDR2 FQGNSA. With 1 base removed from V and 4 bases from J, the gap between germline ends came to 11 bases. The CDR3 DNA follows: TGTGCCAGCAGCTTAGTTGGCGGTCATTACGAGCAGTACTTC. Protein sequence: CASSLVGGHYEQYF. Filled out from reference TRBV7-2 and TRBJ2-7, the complete variable domain reads GAGVSQSPSNKVTEKGKDVELRCDPISGHTALYWYRQSLGQGLEFLIYFQGNSAPDKSGLPSDRFSAERTGGSVSTLTIQRTQQEDSAVYLCASSLVGGHYEQYFGPGTRLTVT.

The gene calls are TRBV7-2 and TRBJ2-2, with 14 bases fitting TRBD2. V gave up 7 bases and J gave up 6 bases; unmatched junction bases: 10. Germline CDR1 reads SGHTA; CDR2 reads FQGNSA. This CDR3 has 17 amino acids. The CDR3 here is CASTIGTSGSRAGELFF. CDR3 in DNA: TGTGCCAGCACCATCGGGACTAGCGGGAGTAGGGCCGGGGAGCTGTTTTTT. The full variable domain, in which reference TRBV7-2 and TRBJ2-2 provide the parts outside the CDR3, is GAGVSQSPSNKVTEKGKDVELRCDPISGHTALYWYRQSLGQGLEFLIYFQGNSAPDKSGLPSDRFSAERTGGSVSTLTIQRTQQEDSAVYLCASTIGTSGSRAGELFFGEGSRLTVL.

The V call is TRBV4-1, the J call TRBJ2-6; the D is unclear. This CDR3 spans 16 amino acids. Germline CDR1 reads MGHRA; CDR2 reads YSYEKL. The germline V and J ends were trimmed by 0 bases and 0 bases, with 6 bases remaining between them. CDR3 nucleotides: TGCGCCAGCAGCCAAGATCGAGGCTCTGGGGCCAACGTCCTGACTTTC. As protein: CASSQDRGSGANVLTF.

The chain recombines TRBV27 with TRBJ2-5; 8 bases are a match to TRBD2. Germline V lookup: CDR1 MNHEY, CDR2 SMNVEV (reference sequence). The J segment lost 2 bases and the V segment lost 3 bases, leaving 8 bases of the junction unmatched. CDR3 length: 16 residues. CDR3 sequence reads: CASSFSSGRFQETQYF. CDR3 DNA: TGTGCCAGCAGTTTTTCCAGCGGGAGATTTCAAGAGACCCAGTACTTC.

This chain links TRBV5-1 with TRBJ1-1; 7 nucleotides match TRBD1. Trimming cost V 4 bases and J 5 bases; bases outside gene matches: 8. Germline assignment: CDR1 SGHRS and CDR2 YFSETQ. The CDR3 is made up of 14 amino acids. The CDR3 region has the DNA TGCGCCAGCAGCCTCGACAGGGCGAGGACTGAAGCTTTCTTT. As protein: CASSLDRARTEAFF.

J is TRBJ2-7 and V is TRBV5-1; 8 positions agree with TRBD1. The CDR3 contains 15 residues. The trim removed 0 bases at V and 2 bases at J, leaving 4 bases unmatched. Looked up from germline, CDR1 is SGHRS and CDR2 is YFSETQ. CDR3 in amino acids: CASSLETGDTYEQYF. CDR3 DNA: TGCGCCAGCAGCTTGGAGACAGGGGACACCTACGAGCAGTACTTC.

The rearrangement uses TRBV11-2 and TRBJ2-7, with 12 nucleotides matching TRBD1. The CDR3 runs to 13 residues. Germline CDR1 and CDR2: SGHAT and FQNNGV. J gave up 6 bases and V 10 bases, and 7 bases lay outside the gene matches. The CDR3 nucleotides are TGTGCCACCAGGGGACAGGGGGCAGGCGAGCAGTACTTC. Residues: CATRGQGAGEQYF.

J is TRBJ2-3 and V is TRBV9; 8 bases are a match to TRBD2. V shed 0 bases, J shed 7 bases, and the junction held 10 bases outside the gene matches. The CDR3 contains 16 residues. Germline V CDR1 and CDR2: SGDLS, YYNGEE. CDR3 coding DNA: TGTGCCAGCAGCGTAGACGAGCGGGGGTCCAGGAATACGCAGTATTTT. Protein sequence: CASSVDERGSRNTQYF.

The V gene is TRBV7-3, the J gene TRBJ2-3; the match to TRBD1 covers 7 bases. This CDR3 spans 14 amino acids. The V gene end was trimmed by 5 bases and the J gene end by 3 bases; junction bases not matched to a gene: 5. Germline CDR1 SGHTA, CDR2 FQGTGA. DNA for the CDR3: TGTGCCAGCAGCAGTGACAGGGTGACAGATACGCAGTATTTT. Translating gives CASSSDRVTDTQYF. The full variable domain, its missing parts supplied by reference TRBV7-3 and TRBJ2-3, is GAGVSQTPSNKVTEKGKYVELRCDPISGHTALYWYRQSLGQGPEFLIYFQGTGAADDSGLPNDRFFAVRPEGSVSTLKIQRTERGDSAVYLCASSSDRVTDTQYFGPGTRLTVL.

The chain carries TRBV11-2 and TRBJ1-6; tentative D call: TRBD1 (6 bases). This CDR3 is built from 18 residues. Looked up from germline, CDR1 is SGHAT and CDR2 is FQNNGV. The V end was cut by 5 bases, the J end by 0 bases, with 17 bases between. CDR3 sequence (DNA): TGTGCCAGCAGCACCATTGGACAGCAGAGCTCCTATAATTCACCCCTCCACTTT. Amino acid sequence: CASSTIGQQSSYNSPLHF.

V gene TRBV28 combines with J gene TRBJ2-1; 8 bases fit TRBD1. Germline V gene lookup returns CDR1 MDHEN and CDR2 SYDVKM. The J segment lost 0 bases and the V segment lost 6 bases, leaving 1 base of the junction unmatched. The CDR3 consists of 14 residues. The CDR3 sequence: CASSQGASYNEQFF. The CDR3 nucleotides are TGTGCCAGCAGCCAGGGGGCCTCCTACAATGAGCAGTTCTTC.

A few counts support this clone. The chain combines TRBV13 with TRBJ2-6; a possible D gene is TRBD1 (6 bases). V lost 3 bases, J lost 0 bases, and 12 bases lay in between. The germline V gene has CDR1 PRHDT and CDR2 FYEKMQ (reference sequence). The CDR3 is made up of 17 amino acids. The CDR3 nucleotides read TGTGCCAGCAGCTTGACAGGAAGCCCCTCTGGGGCCAACGTCCTGACTTTC. Translation: CASSLTGSPSGANVLTF.

In this sample, this clone turned up once. V is TRBV5-1 and J is TRBJ1-2; perhaps TRBD1 as D (6 bases). This CDR3 contains 14 residues. V was shortened by 4 bases and J by 2 bases, with 12 bases between the two germline ends. Per the germline V gene, CDR1 is SGHRS and CDR2 is YFSETQ. CDR3 loop: CASSAGTGNYGYTF. The CDR3 DNA is TGCGCCAGCAGCGCCGGAACAGGGAACTATGGCTACACCTTC. The complete variable domain, with remaining parts taken from reference TRBV5-1 and TRBJ1-2, reads KAGVTQTPRYLIKTRGQQVTLSCSPISGHRSVSWYQQTPGQGLQFLFEYFSETQRNKGNFPGRFSGRQFSNSRSEMNVSTLELGDSALYLCASSAGTGNYGYTFGSGTRLTVV.

The chain couples TRBV18 to TRBJ1-2; TRBD1 is a possible D gene (6 bases). V gave up 5 bases and J gave up 2 bases, with 9 bases separating them. CDR3 length equals 13 residues. The V gene's germline CDR1 is KGHSH and CDR2 LQKENI. The DNA of the CDR3 is TGTGCCAGCTCAGCGGGGGGCAACTATGGCTACACCTTC. This encodes CASSAGGNYGYTF. Complete variable domain (other parts from reference TRBV18 and TRBJ1-2): NAGVMQNPRHLVRRRGQEARLRCSPMKGHSHVYWYRQLPEEGLKFMVYLQKENIIDESGMPKERFSAEFPKEGPSILRIQQVVRGDSAAYFCASSAGGNYGYTFGSGTRLTVV.

The rearrangement joins TRBV5-1 to TRBJ2-5, with D uncertain. This CDR3 region has 14 residues. Trimming removed 0 bases from V and 5 bases from J, with 11 bases in between. Germline lookup yields CDR1 SGHRS and CDR2 YFSETQ. The CDR3 is CASSLGHGRETQYF. The CDR3 DNA reads as TGCGCCAGCAGCTTGGGACACGGTCGGGAGACCCAGTACTTC.

V usage is TRBV9 and J usage is TRBJ1-5; D gene ambiguous. The CDR3 sequence is 12 residues long. Per the germline V gene, CDR1 is SGDLS and CDR2 is YYNGEE. Trimming shortened V by 0 bases and J by 6 bases, and 4 bases separated the two germline ends. The CDR3 DNA sequence: TGTGCCAGCAGCGTAGGCGGTCAGCCCCAGCATTTT. Protein: CASSVGGQPQHF.